The clone carrying this T cell receptor beta chain was detected many times. These data come from a study of T cells in Graves' hyperthyroidism and ophthalmopathy. Amplification of TCR beta CDR3 regions was performed using RNA transcripts as template. HTBI primers were the set used in a first-round RT-PCR of the TCR CDR3. TCRdb reanalysed the multiplex PCR reads using MiXCR and keeps one entry per CDR3 protein. The repertoire holds 300,000 to 450,000 distinct CDR3 sequences, 11% to 15% seen once, with 8% to 13% in the top ten. The V and J ends lost 1 base and 2 bases respectively, with 15 bases between them. This CDR3 has 16 residues. Germline CDR1 reads LGHNT; CDR2 reads FRNRAP.

The sequence was collected from a woman aged 55 to 70 with Graves' hyperthyroidism. Sequenced sample: blood. The chain carries TRBV12-5 and TRBJ2-7; possible D gene TRBD1, 6 bases. The CDR3 nucleotides read TGTGCTAGTGGTTTGGCGGCAGGGGAGTTCACCTACGAGCAGTACTTC. As protein: CASGLAAGEFTYEQYF.